The 21 T cell receptor beta chains reported below all come from one sample, sequenced in a study of shared clonotypes between healthy human individuals. Libraries were prepared by immunoSEQ multiplex PCR; TCRdb keeps only in-frame clonotypes and omits some of them. The data show 500,000 or so clones, with about 96% seen just once and about 0.064% held by the top ten. The sequenced material came from naive CD4+ T cells sorted from blood. Subset defined: CD45RA+ positively selected. Receptor source: a woman aged 25 to 39 in good health.

V is TRBV10-1 and J is TRBJ2-3; no reliable D call. Germline-derived CDR1 and CDR2 are WNHNN and SYGVQD (reference sequence). The CDR3 runs 15 residues. The V end was cut by 3 bases, the J end by 0 bases, with 10 bases between. The CDR3 DNA sequence: TGCGCCAGCAGTGAATCCCCGCCTAGCACAGATACGCAGTATTTT. Its translation: CASSESPPSTDTQYF.

The chain has TRBV4-1 and TRBJ1-1; D is ambiguous. Germline-derived CDR1 and CDR2 are MGHRA and YSYEKL. With 1 base removed from V and 5 bases from J, the gap between germline ends came to 8 bases. The CDR3 has 13 amino acids. The CDR3 DNA reads as TGCGCCAGCAGCCAAGTTCGGGGTACTGAAGCTTTCTTT. Translated, it gives CASSQVRGTEAFF.

The gene calls are TRBV27 and TRBJ1-3; possible D gene TRBD1, 6 bases. Germline lookup yields CDR1 MNHEY and CDR2 SMNVEV (reference sequence). Between the trimmed V and J ends, which lost 4 bases and 4 bases, there was a span of 11 bases. CDR3 length: 14 residues. CDR3 sequence reads: CASSSGRGGNTIYF. The CDR3 DNA is TGTGCCAGCAGTTCGGGCAGGGGAGGAAACACCATATATTTT.

This chain connects TRBV19 to TRBJ1-5; tentatively, D is TRBD1 (6 bases). V was cut by 0 bases and J by 0 bases, with 18 bases left in between. Germline V gene data show CDR1 as LNHDA and CDR2 as SQIVND (reference sequence). CDR3 length equals 19 residues. This CDR3 reads CASSIDRGHDANSNQPQHF. The CDR3 nucleotides are TGTGCCAGTAGTATAGACAGGGGCCATGATGCGAATAGCAATCAGCCCCAGCATTTT.

The rearrangement joins TRBV6-6 to TRBJ2-2, with D unresolved. The V end was cut by 5 bases, the J end by 6 bases, with 10 bases between. The CDR3 loop spans 13 amino acids. From germline, CDR1 is MNHNY and CDR2 SVGAGI (reference sequence). CDR3 bases: TGTGCCAGCAGTAAATATTCCGCCGGGGAGCTGTTTTTT. It encodes CASSKYSAGELFF.

V gene TRBV6-6 combines with J gene TRBJ2-5; D gene uncertain. The better agreement between TRBJ2-7 and the DNA end casts doubt on the J call. The V gene's germline CDR1 is MNHNY and CDR2 SVGAGI (reference sequence). The CDR3 loop spans 13 amino acids. CDR3: CASSPVGLYEQYF. For the CDR3, the DNA is TGTGCCAGCAGTCCGGTGGGCCTCTACGAGCAGTACTTC.

This chain links TRBV2 with TRBJ2-7, with D unclear. Trimming took 2 bases from V and 3 from J, leaving 23 bases between them. The CDR3 is 18 residues long. Germline assignment: CDR1 SNHLY and CDR2 FYNNEI. CDR3 amino acids: CASSEFGVVQRKSYEQYF. CDR3 nucleotide sequence: TGTGCCAGCAGTGAATTTGGGGTAGTACAACGAAAAAGCTACGAGCAGTACTTC.

The genes are TRBV6-5 and TRBJ2-5; 8 bases align to TRBD2. The J call may be in error: the DNA end matches TRBJ2-7 better. From germline, CDR1 is MNHEY and CDR2 SVGAGI. The CDR3 length is 15 residues. The CDR3 DNA reads TGTGCCAGCAGTTACTCAGGGACTAGAACCTACGAGCAGTACTTC. As protein: CASSYSGTRTYEQYF.

The genes are TRBV7-2 and TRBJ1-6; D is uncertain. Germline CDR1 and CDR2: SGHTA and FQGNSA. V dropped 1 base and J dropped 5 bases, with 3 bases sitting between them. The CDR3 totals 13 residues. This CDR3 reads CASSLEHNSPLHF. CDR3 sequence (DNA): TGTGCCAGCAGCTTAGAGCATAATTCACCCCTCCACTTT.

The genes are TRBV7-7 and TRBJ2-1, with D tentatively TRBD2 (5 bases). The V end lost 5 bases, the J end lost 5 bases, and 10 bases lay between the germline ends. The CDR3 has 13 residues. CDR1 is SSHAT, CDR2 FNYEAQ, per germline (reference sequence). CDR3 sequence reads: CASSLGLNNEQFF. The CDR3, as DNA: TGTGCCAGCAGCCTAGGACTTAACAATGAGCAGTTCTTC.

CDR3 in amino acids: CASSLISGSSYEQYF. In DNA form, the CDR3 reads TGTGCCAGCAGTTTAATTAGCGGGTCATCCTACGAGCAGTACTTC. The chain uses TRBV27 and TRBJ2-5, with 7 bases that match TRBD2. Judging by the DNA end, TRBJ2-7 fits better; the J call may be wrong. Looked up from germline, CDR1 is MNHEY and CDR2 is SMNVEV (reference sequence). The CDR3 is made up of 15 amino acids.

The gene calls are TRBV7-2 and TRBJ2-2; D perhaps matches TRBD2 (6 bases). Germline-derived CDR1 and CDR2 are SGHTA and FQGNSA. V lost 3 bases and J lost 5, with 19 bases in between. This CDR3 has 17 residues. CDR3: CASSLGLPRLKTGELFF. CDR3 nucleotides: TGTGCCAGCAGCTTGGGACTCCCCAGATTAAAAACCGGGGAGCTGTTTTTT.

This chain joins TRBV9 and TRBJ2-1, with D tentatively TRBD2 (6 bases). This CDR3 region has 14 residues. In germline, CDR1 is SGDLS, CDR2 YYNGEE. V was pared by 4 bases and J by 3 bases, with 11 bases between. The DNA of the CDR3 is TGTGCCAGCAGCCGTAGCGGCGACTACAATGAGCAGTTCTTC. This gives the protein CASSRSGDYNEQFF. The full variable domain, completed using reference TRBV9 and TRBJ2-1, is DSGVTQTPKHLITATGQRVTLRCSPRSGDLSVYWYQQSLDQGLQFLIQYYNGEERAKGNILERFSAQQFPDLHSELNLSSLELGDSALYFCASSRSGDYNEQFFGPGTRLTVL.

The table lists this clone with a count of one. This chain links TRBV19 with TRBJ1-1; 12 bases fit TRBD1. The V gene end was trimmed by 0 bases and the J gene end by 0 bases; junction bases not matched to a gene: 5. Germline V CDR1 and CDR2: LNHDA, SQIVND (reference sequence). This CDR3 region has 18 residues. CDR3: CASSIEPGQGALNTEAFF. The CDR3 nucleotides are TGTGCCAGTAGTATAGAGCCGGGACAGGGGGCTTTGAACACTGAAGCTTTCTTT.

The chain employs TRBV5-1 and TRBJ1-4; D is perhaps TRBD1 (5 bases). Germline CDR1 is SGHRS and CDR2 is YFSETQ. V shed 7 bases and J shed 7 bases, with 8 bases lying between them. The CDR3 totals 11 residues. CDR3: CASRQGEKLFF. CDR3 in DNA: TGCGCCAGCCGTCAGGGTGAAAAACTGTTTTTT.

The J gene is TRBJ1-2, the V gene TRBV5-1, with a tentative D call TRBD1 (6 bases). The CDR3 sequence is 14 residues long. The germline gives CDR1 SGHRS, CDR2 YFSETQ. Trimming took off 0 bases at V and 4 bases at J, with 10 bases between the two ends. The CDR3 region has the DNA TGCGCCAGCAGCTTGGAGAGGGGGACCTATGGCTACACCTTC. Translated: CASSLERGTYGYTF.

V is TRBV19 and J is TRBJ1-2, with unresolved D. This CDR3 is built from 15 residues. Germline CDR1 and CDR2: LNHDA and SQIVND (reference sequence). V was cut by 7 bases and J by 1 base, with 16 bases left in between. CDR3 region: CASTPLERDNYGYTF. The CDR3 DNA is TGTGCCAGTACTCCACTTGAGAGGGATAACTATGGCTACACCTTC.

The CDR3 sequence: CASSVDRRASYNEQFF. The CDR3 DNA reads as TGTGCCAGCAGCGTAGACCGGAGAGCCTCCTACAATGAGCAGTTCTTC. The V and J genes are TRBV9 and TRBJ2-1; D uncertain. V was clipped by 0 bases and J by 0 bases, with 10 bases between them. CDR1 is SGDLS and CDR2 is YYNGEE in the germline V gene. The CDR3 consists of 16 residues.

This chain connects TRBV18 to TRBJ1-2; 10 positions match TRBD1. CDR1 and CDR2 from the germline V gene are KGHSH and LQKENI. This CDR3 is 15 amino acids long. The V and J ends lost 4 bases and 8 bases, in that order; junction bases with no gene match: 10. The CDR3 sequence is CASSQAGQGKKGYTF. The DNA for the CDR3 is TGTGCCAGCTCACAAGCGGGACAGGGGAAGAAGGGCTACACCTTC.

The chain carries TRBV2 and TRBJ2-7, with 9 nucleotides matching TRBD1. CDR1 SNHLY and CDR2 FYNNEI come from the germline V gene. The CDR3 extends over 14 amino acids. Losses at the gene ends were 6 bases for V and 3 bases for J; bases not matched to a gene: 6. CDR3 DNA: TGTGCCAGCAGCTACCGGGACAGGGACTACGAGCAGTACTTC. It is translated as CASSYRDRDYEQYF. Full variable domain (remainder filled in from reference TRBV2 and TRBJ2-7): EPEVTQTPSHQVTQMGQEVILRCVPISNHLYFYWYRQILGQKVEFLVSFYNNEISEKSEIFDDQFSVERPDGSNFTLKIRSTKLEDSAMYFCASSYRDRDYEQYFGPGTRLTVT.

The chain is built from TRBV11-3 and TRBJ2-7; D might be TRBD1 or TRBD2, each matching 5 bases. CDR3 length: 16 amino acids. CDR1 and CDR2 from the germline V gene are SGHNT and YENEEA. The V end was cut by 4 bases, the J end by 2 bases, with 18 bases between. The CDR3 DNA reads TGTGCCAGCAGCTCCCCGGGACGGCTCTTCCCCTACGAGCAGTACTTC. Protein sequence: CASSSPGRLFPYEQYF.